Each of the 8 T cell receptor beta chains below was sequenced from the same sample in a study of metastatic and nonmetastatic thyroid tumors. No treatment had been given to any patient before thyroid surgery. MiXCR re-clonotyped the PCR reads for TCRdb. The sample lists under 55,000 clones, roughly a sixth occurring once. Sequencing was carried out using blood. Source of these receptors: a female donor with papillary thyroid cancer or a benign thyroid nodule (not recorded which). Some clones in this sample may be carry-over from other donors' samples.

This clone was seen many times. The genes are TRBV6-6 and TRBJ2-1; no definite D call. Germline V gene lookup returns CDR1 MNHNY and CDR2 SVGAGI (reference sequence). This CDR3 has 16 amino acids. Trimming took 2 bases from V and 1 from J, leaving 12 bases between them. The CDR3 DNA is TGTGCCAGCAGTTACGACCTTCCGGCGTCCTACAATGAGCAGTTCTTC. Translation gives CASSYDLPASYNEQFF.

Only a few counts were recorded for this clone. One junction end disagrees with the germline gene, perhaps due to a read error. The V call is TRBV28, the J call TRBJ2-2; TRBD2 might be the D (5 bases). Germline CDR1 is MDHEN and CDR2 is SYDVKM. The CDR3 contains 15 residues. The CDR3 here is CASSLWSDYTGDLFF. In nucleotides, the CDR3 is TGTGCCAGCAGTTTATGGTCAGACTACACCGGGGATCTGTTTTTT.

This clone was seen at least ten times. Mismatch with germline at one junction end may stem from a read error. CDR3 region: CASSGGTSGKFLGVF. For the CDR3, the DNA is TGCGCCAGCAGCGGAGGGACTAGCGGGAAATTCCTAGGTGTCTTC. J is TRBJ2-1 and V is TRBV5-1; 13 bases line up with TRBD2. Germline V gene sequence: CDR1 SGHRS, CDR2 YFSETQ. The CDR3 covers 15 residues.

To note about this clone: The conserved final phenylalanine or tryptophan is absent from the CDR3, which likely points to a read error. The DNA is omitted, as the CDR3 cannot be located on it reliably, and the CDR3 follows TCRdb's listing. The rearrangement joins TRBV20-1 to TRBJ2-7; the listed D gene, TRBD2, was not tested against the DNA. The CDR3 is 9 residues long, ends included. CDR1 and CDR2 from the germline V gene are DFQATT and SNEGSKA (reference sequence). The CDR3: CSAGGLAGL.

This clone has a count of ten or more. The rearrangement links TRBV5-4 to TRBJ2-5, with 7 bases aligning to TRBD1. This CDR3 region has 13 residues. With V trimmed by 4 bases and J by 5 bases, 5 bases remained unmatched. CDR1 is SGHNT, CDR2 YYREEE, per germline (reference sequence). CDR3 loop: CASSPGQEETQYF. The CDR3 DNA is TGTGCCAGCAGCCCCGGACAGGAGGAGACCCAGTACTTC.

This clone was observed many times. This chain uses TRBV3-1 with TRBJ1-3; TRBD1 agrees at 7 bases. The CDR3 has 14 residues. V was pared by 6 bases and J by 11 bases, with 13 bases of the junction left unmatched. Germline V lookup: CDR1 LGHDT, CDR2 YNNKEL (reference sequence). The CDR3 loop reads CASSRRGPEVSIYF. For the CDR3, the DNA is TGTGCCAGCAGTCGAAGGGGGCCTGAGGTATCCATATATTTT.

This clone was found many times. The J gene is TRBJ2-2, the V gene TRBV11-3, with 7 bases that match TRBD1. Germline-derived CDR1 and CDR2 are SGHNT and YENEEA. Trimming at V came to 4 bases and at J to 4 bases, leaving 3 bases not matched to a gene. The CDR3 is made up of 14 amino acids. The CDR3 DNA reads TGTGCCAGCAGCTCGGGACAGATCACCGGGGAGCTGTTTTTT. Amino acids: CASSSGQITGELFF.

This clone was detected many times. The chain combines TRBV6-2 or TRBV6-3 with TRBJ2-3; D is unclear. Germline CDR1 reads MNHEY; CDR2 reads SVGEGT. The CDR3 totals 11 residues. V lost 5 bases and J 4 bases, leaving 4 bases between the germline ends. The CDR3 here is CASSQSDTQYF. CDR3 coding DNA: TGTGCCAGCAGTCAGTCAGATACGCAGTATTTT.